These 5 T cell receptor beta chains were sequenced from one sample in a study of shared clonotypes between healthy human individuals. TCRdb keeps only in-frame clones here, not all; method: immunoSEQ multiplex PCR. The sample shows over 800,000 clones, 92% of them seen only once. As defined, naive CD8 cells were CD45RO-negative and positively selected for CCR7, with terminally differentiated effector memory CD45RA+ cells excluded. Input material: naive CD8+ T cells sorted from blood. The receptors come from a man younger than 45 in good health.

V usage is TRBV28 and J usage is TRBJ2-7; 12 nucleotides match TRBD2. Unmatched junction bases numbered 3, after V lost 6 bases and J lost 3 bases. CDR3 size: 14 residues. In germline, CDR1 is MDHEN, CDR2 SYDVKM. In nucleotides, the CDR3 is TGTGCCAGCAGCGGGACTAGCGGGCGCTACGAGCAGTACTTC. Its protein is CASSGTSGRYEQYF.

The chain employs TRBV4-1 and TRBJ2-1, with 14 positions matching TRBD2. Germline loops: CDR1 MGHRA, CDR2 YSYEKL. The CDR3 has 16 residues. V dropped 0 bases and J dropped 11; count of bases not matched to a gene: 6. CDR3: CASSQERTSGRRKQFF. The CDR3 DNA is TGCGCCAGCAGCCAAGAACGGACTAGCGGGAGGCGAAAGCAGTTCTTC.

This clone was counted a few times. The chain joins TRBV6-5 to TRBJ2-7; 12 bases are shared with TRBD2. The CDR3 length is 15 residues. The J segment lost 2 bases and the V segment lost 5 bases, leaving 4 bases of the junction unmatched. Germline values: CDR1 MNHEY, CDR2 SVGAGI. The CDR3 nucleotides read TGTGCCAGCAGTCCCCTAGCGGGAGGGACCTACGAGCAGTACTTC. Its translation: CASSPLAGGTYEQYF.

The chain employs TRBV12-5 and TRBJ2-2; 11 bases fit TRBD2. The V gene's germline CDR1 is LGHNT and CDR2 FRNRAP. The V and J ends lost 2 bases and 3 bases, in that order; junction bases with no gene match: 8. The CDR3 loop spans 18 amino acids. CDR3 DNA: TGTGCTAGTGGTTTGCTGCGACTAGCGGGATGGTACACCGGGGAGCTGTTTTTT. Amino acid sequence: CASGLLRLAGWYTGELFF.

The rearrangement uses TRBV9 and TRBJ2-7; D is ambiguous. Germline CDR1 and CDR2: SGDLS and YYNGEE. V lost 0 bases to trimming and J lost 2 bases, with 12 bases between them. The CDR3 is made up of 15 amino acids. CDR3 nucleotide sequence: TGTGCCAGCAGCGTAGAAGCTAGTTATACCTACGAGCAGTACTTC. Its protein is CASSVEASYTYEQYF.